The 13 T cell receptor beta chains given below trace back to one sample, sequenced in a study of blood T cell repertoires in COVID-19 (TCRdb year 2020). The library was prepared using the immunoSEQ multiplex PCR assay. TCRdb's version of the immuneACCESS table is confined to in-frame rearrangements and falls short of the full clone set. An unresolved V gene accounts for under half of the shortfall where checked; the remainder is of unknown origin. This sample gives 300,000 to 350,000 clones in total; 65% to 90% of them show up just once. 4% to 5% of the sample belongs to the ten largest clones. Material for sequencing was PBMCs or T cells enriched from blood (not recorded which). These receptors all stem from a woman aged 40 to 50 with acute COVID-19.

The chain recombines TRBV10-3 with TRBJ2-2; maybe TRBD1 (5 bases). The CDR3 has 19 amino acids. The germline gives CDR1 ENHRY, CDR2 SYGVKD. Trimming shortened V by 0 bases and J by 3 bases, and 20 bases separated the two germline ends. The CDR3 reads CAISESKVGVDRYTGELFF. The CDR3 coding sequence is TGTGCCATCAGTGAGTCGAAAGTCGGTGTCGACAGATACACCGGGGAGCTGTTTTTT.

The chain is built from TRBV5-8 and TRBJ1-1, with D unresolved. V was trimmed by 6 bases and J by 5 bases, leaving 17 bases between them. The CDR3 is made up of 14 amino acids. Per germline, CDR1 SGHTS and CDR2 YDEGEE. DNA for the CDR3: TGTGCCAGCATCCTAGTAGAAGGGAGAACTGAAGCTTTCTTT. Protein: CASILVEGRTEAFF.

The chain employs TRBV18 and TRBJ2-3, with D tentatively TRBD2 (6 bases). This CDR3 has 15 amino acids. Germline-derived CDR1 and CDR2 are KGHSH and LQKENI. Trimming removed 0 bases from V and 8 bases from J, with 15 bases in between. This chain's CDR3 is CASSPPGGVSGTQYF. The CDR3 DNA follows: TGTGCCAGCTCACCACCGGGAGGAGTTTCGGGTACGCAGTATTTT.

The chain has TRBV28 and TRBJ2-7; 12 nucleotides match TRBD1. The CDR3 is 14 amino acids. The germline CDR1 and CDR2 sequences are MDHEN and SYDVKM. With V trimmed by 7 bases and J by 9 bases, 10 bases remained unmatched. In nucleotides, the CDR3 is TGTGCCAGCAATTCCGGGACAGGGGGCCTCGGGCAGTACTTC. Its protein is CASNSGTGGLGQYF.

In its sample, this clone was seen a few times. V gene TRBV4-3 combines with J gene TRBJ2-1; 11 positions agree with TRBD2. V lost 0 bases and J lost 9; bases outside the gene matches: 10. The CDR3 contains 17 residues. Germline V gene sequence: CDR1 LGHNA, CDR2 YSLEER. Here the CDR3 DNA reads TGCGCCAGCAGCCAAGATTTAGAACTAGCGGGAGTACCTGAGCAGTTCTTC. Its translation is CASSQDLELAGVPEQFF.

This clone was detected a few times. V gene TRBV25-1 combines with J gene TRBJ1-1; TRBD1 matches at 7 bases. Germline V gene sequence: CDR1 MGHDK, CDR2 SYGVNS. This CDR3 has 15 amino acids. With V trimmed by 4 bases and J by 0 bases, 5 bases remained unmatched. CDR3 nucleotides: TGTGCCAGCAGTGCCTCGGACAGGCTGAACACTGAAGCTTTCTTT. The encoded protein is CASSASDRLNTEAFF.

The V gene is TRBV13, the J gene TRBJ2-2; TRBD1 agrees at 8 bases. Trimming at V came to 5 bases and at J to 1 base, leaving 9 bases not matched to a gene. There are 17 residues in the CDR3. Germline-derived CDR1 and CDR2 are PRHDT and FYEKMQ (reference sequence). Here the CDR3 reads CASSRSPGTGNTGELFF. Written as DNA, the CDR3 is TGTGCCAGCAGCCGCTCACCCGGGACAGGGAACACCGGGGAGCTGTTTTTT.

V gene TRBV15 combines with J gene TRBJ2-5, with a weak D call TRBD1 (7 bases). The CDR3 is made up of 15 amino acids. Germline CDR1 reads LNHNV; CDR2 reads YYDKDF (reference sequence). Trimming stripped 0 bases from V and 5 bases from J, with 13 bases between. CDR3 sequence (DNA): TGTGCCACCAGCAGAGATACAGGGGAGGTTGAGACCCAGTACTTC. Protein: CATSRDTGEVETQYF.

This chain connects TRBV11-3 to TRBJ2-2; a weak D match, TRBD2 (6 bases). Germline assignment: CDR1 SGHNT and CDR2 YENEEA. This CDR3 spans 15 amino acids. Trimming removed 5 bases from V and 7 bases from J, with 17 bases in between. The CDR3: CASSPYPGVNGELFF. The CDR3 nucleotides read TGTGCCAGCAGCCCCTACCCGGGAGTAAACGGGGAGCTGTTTTTT.

In this sample, this clone turned up once. V is TRBV6-2 or TRBV6-3 and J is TRBJ1-2, with 7 bases aligning to TRBD1. With V trimmed by 2 bases and J by 7 bases, 4 bases remained unmatched. Germline assignment: CDR1 MNHEY and CDR2 SVGEGT. CDR3 length: 13 amino acids. In DNA, the CDR3 is TGTGCCAGCAGTTACGAAGACAGGGTTGGCTACACCTTC. As protein: CASSYEDRVGYTF.

J is TRBJ2-7 and V is TRBV11-1; a possible D gene is TRBD2 (6 bases). Germline CDR1 is SGHAT and CDR2 is FQDESV (reference sequence). The CDR3 has 15 amino acids. The ends were cut back, 5 bases at V and 2 bases at J, with 16 bases in the middle. CDR3 coding DNA: TGTGCCAGCAGCATATACCCGGGACTTCCCTACGAGCAGTACTTC. Translating it yields CASSIYPGLPYEQYF.

J is TRBJ2-4 and V is TRBV7-2; TRBD2 agrees at 11 bases. The ends lost 1 base at V and 7 bases at J; junction bases unmatched: 0. Germline V lookup: CDR1 SGHTA, CDR2 FQGNSA. The CDR3 has 14 residues. CDR3 DNA sequence: TGTGCCAGCAGCTTAGGACTAGCGGGGAACATTCAGTACTTC. This encodes CASSLGLAGNIQYF.

The CDR3 nucleotides are TGTGCCAGCTCATCGTTCGAGGGCTCCTCTGGAAACACCATATATTTT. Protein: CASSSFEGSSGNTIYF. The chain carries TRBV18 and TRBJ1-3; D call uncertain. The germline V gene has CDR1 KGHSH and CDR2 LQKENI. CDR3 length equals 16 residues. The germline V and J ends were trimmed by 5 bases and 0 bases, with 14 bases remaining between them.